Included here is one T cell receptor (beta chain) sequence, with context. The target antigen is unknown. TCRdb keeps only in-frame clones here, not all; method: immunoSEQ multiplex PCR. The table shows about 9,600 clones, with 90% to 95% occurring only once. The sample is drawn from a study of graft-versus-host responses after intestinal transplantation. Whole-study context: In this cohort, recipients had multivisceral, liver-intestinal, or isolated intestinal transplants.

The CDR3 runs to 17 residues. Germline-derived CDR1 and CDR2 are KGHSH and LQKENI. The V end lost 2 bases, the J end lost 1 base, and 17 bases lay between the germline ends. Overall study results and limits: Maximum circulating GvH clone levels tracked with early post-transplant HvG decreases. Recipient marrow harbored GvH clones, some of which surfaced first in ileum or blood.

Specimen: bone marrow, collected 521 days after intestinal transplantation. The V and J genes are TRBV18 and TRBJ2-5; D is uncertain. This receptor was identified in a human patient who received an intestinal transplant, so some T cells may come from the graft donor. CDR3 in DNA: TGTGCCAGCTCACCAAGCCCAAAAGGAATCCCCCAAGAGACCCAGTACTTC. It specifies CASSPSPKGIPQETQYF. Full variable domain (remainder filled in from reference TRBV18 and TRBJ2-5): NAGVMQNPRHLVRRRGQEARLRCSPMKGHSHVYWYRQLPEEGLKFMVYLQKENIIDESGMPKERFSAEFPKEGPSILRIQQVVRGDSAAYFCASSPSPKGIPQETQYFGPGTRLLVL.